This entry is about one T cell receptor (beta chain). What it binds is not known. The data derive from a study of shared clonotypes between healthy human individuals. Terminally differentiated effector memory CD45RA+ cells were excluded by CCR7 positive selection of CD45RO-negative cells. The donors were all Caucasian adults (living in Nashville, Tennessee). The V gene lost 7 bases and the J gene lost 0 bases, with 23 bases spanning the gap. The germline gives CDR1 SGDLS, CDR2 YYNGEE. The CDR3 totals 18 residues. General study findings and limits: Among non-shared clonotypes, generation probabilities were lower than among those shared by all four donors. Approximately 4.9% of naive CD4 clonotypes were shared across four donors.

The repertoire was sequenced with immunoSEQ multiplex PCR; TCRdb's copy has only in-frame clones and lacks some. Of about 2.2 million clones in the sample, 85% to 95% were seen once. The specimen was naive CD8+ T cells from PBMCs. The receptor was isolated from a man aged 18 to 35 in good health. Some clones in this sample may be carry-over from other donors' samples. The chain uses TRBV9 and TRBJ2-1; the D gene is possibly TRBD2 (6 bases). CDR3 nucleotide sequence: TGTGCCAGCGGACACCCTGGAGGGAACGCCGACTCCTACAATGAGCAGTTCTTC. It is translated as CASGHPGGNADSYNEQFF.